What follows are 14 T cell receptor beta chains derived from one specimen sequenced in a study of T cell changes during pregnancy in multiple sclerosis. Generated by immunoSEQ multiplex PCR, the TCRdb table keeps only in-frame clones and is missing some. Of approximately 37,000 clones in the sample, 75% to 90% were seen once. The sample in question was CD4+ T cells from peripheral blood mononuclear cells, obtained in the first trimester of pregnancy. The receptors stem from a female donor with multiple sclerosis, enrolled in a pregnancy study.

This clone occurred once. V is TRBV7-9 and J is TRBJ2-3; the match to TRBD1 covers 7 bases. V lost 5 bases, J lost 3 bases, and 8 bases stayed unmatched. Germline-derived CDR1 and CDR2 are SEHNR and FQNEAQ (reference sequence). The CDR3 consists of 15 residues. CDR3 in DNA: TGTGCCAGCAGCCCTGACAGGGTATCGACAGATACGCAGTATTTT. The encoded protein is CASSPDRVSTDTQYF.

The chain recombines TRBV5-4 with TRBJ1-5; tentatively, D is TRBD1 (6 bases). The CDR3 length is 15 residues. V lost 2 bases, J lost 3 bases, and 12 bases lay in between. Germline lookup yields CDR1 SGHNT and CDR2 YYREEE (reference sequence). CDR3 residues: CASSLEDRINQPQHF. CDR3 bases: TGTGCCAGCAGCTTAGAAGACAGGATCAATCAGCCCCAGCATTTT.

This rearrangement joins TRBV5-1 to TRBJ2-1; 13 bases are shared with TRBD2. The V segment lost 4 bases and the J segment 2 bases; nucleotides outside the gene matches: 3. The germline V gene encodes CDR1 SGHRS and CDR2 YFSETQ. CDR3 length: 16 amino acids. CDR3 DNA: TGCGCCAGCAGCCTTGGGACTAGCGGGGCCTACAATGAGCAGTTCTTC. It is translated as CASSLGTSGAYNEQFF. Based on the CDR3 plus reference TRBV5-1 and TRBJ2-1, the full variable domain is KAGVTQTPRYLIKTRGQQVTLSCSPISGHRSVSWYQQTPGQGLQFLFEYFSETQRNKGNFPGRFSGRQFSNSRSEMNVSTLELGDSALYLCASSLGTSGAYNEQFFGPGTRLTVL.

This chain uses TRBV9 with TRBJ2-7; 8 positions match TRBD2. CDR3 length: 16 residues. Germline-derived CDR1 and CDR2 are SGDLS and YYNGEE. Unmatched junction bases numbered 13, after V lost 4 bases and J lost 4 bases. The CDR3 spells CASSPLGSGGPYEQYF. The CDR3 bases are TGTGCCAGCAGCCCTCTGGGATCGGGAGGGCCTTACGAGCAGTACTTC.

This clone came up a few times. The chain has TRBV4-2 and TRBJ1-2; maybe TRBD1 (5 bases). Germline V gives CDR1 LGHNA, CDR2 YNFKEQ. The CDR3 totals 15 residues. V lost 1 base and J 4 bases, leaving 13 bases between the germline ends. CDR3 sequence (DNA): TGTGCCAGCAGCCAAGTGGGGGGAGGAATCTATGGCTACACCTTC. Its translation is CASSQVGGGIYGYTF.

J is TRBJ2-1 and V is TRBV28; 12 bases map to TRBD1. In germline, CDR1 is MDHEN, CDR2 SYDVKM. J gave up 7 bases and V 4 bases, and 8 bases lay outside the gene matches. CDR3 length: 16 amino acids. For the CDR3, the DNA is TGTGCCAGCAGTTCTCCGGGACAGGGGGCGCGGAATGAGCAGTTCTTC. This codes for CASSSPGQGARNEQFF.

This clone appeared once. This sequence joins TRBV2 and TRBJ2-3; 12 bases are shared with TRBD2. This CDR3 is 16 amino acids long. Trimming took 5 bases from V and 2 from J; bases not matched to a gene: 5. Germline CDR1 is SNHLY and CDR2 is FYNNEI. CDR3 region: CASSLWTSGATDTQYF. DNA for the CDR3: TGTGCCAGCAGTTTATGGACTAGCGGGGCCACAGATACGCAGTATTTT.

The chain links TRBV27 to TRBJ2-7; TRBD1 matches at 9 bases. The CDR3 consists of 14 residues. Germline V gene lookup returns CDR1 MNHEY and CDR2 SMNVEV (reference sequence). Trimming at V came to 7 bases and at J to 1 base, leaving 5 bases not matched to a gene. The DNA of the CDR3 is TGTGCCAGCAACAAAGGGACAGGGTCCTACGAGCAGTACTTC. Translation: CASNKGTGSYEQYF.

CDR3 loop: CASKEQGLKETQYF. The CDR3 coding sequence is TGCGCCAGCAAAGAACAGGGCCTTAAAGAGACCCAGTACTTC. This rearrangement joins TRBV5-1 to TRBJ2-5, with a possible D match to TRBD1 (6 bases). This CDR3 comprises 14 residues. The germline CDR1 and CDR2 sequences are SGHRS and YFSETQ. Deletions cut 6 bases from V and 3 bases from J, with 15 bases between.

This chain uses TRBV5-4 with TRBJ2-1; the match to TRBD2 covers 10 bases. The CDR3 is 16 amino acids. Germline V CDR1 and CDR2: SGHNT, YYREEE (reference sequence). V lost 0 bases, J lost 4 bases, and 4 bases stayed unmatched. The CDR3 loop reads CASSLVGTSAYNEQFF. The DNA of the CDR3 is TGTGCCAGCAGCTTGGTGGGGACTAGCGCGTACAATGAGCAGTTCTTC. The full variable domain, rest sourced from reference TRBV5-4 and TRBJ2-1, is ETGVTQSPTHLIKTRGQQVTLRCSSQSGHNTVSWYQQALGQGPQFIFQYYREEENGRGNFPPRFSGLQFPNYSSELNVNALELDDSALYLCASSLVGTSAYNEQFFGPGTRLTVL.

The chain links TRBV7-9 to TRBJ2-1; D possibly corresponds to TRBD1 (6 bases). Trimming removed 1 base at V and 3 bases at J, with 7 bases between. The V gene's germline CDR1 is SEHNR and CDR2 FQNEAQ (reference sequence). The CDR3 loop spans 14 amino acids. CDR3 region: CASSLGDNYNEQFF. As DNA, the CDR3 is TGTGCCAGCAGCTTAGGGGACAACTACAATGAGCAGTTCTTC.

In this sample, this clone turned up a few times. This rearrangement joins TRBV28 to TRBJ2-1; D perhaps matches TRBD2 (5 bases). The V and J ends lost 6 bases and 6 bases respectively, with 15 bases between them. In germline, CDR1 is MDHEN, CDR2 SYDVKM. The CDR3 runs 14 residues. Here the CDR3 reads CASSFRHEGNEQFF. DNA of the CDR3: TGTGCCAGCAGCTTTCGACATGAGGGCAATGAGCAGTTCTTC.

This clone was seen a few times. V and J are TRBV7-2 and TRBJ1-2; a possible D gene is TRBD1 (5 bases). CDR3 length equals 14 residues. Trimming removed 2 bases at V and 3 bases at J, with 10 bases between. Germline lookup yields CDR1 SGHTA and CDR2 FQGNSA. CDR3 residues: CASSLQGSDYGYTF. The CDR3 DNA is TGTGCCAGCAGCTTACAGGGATCAGACTATGGCTACACCTTC.

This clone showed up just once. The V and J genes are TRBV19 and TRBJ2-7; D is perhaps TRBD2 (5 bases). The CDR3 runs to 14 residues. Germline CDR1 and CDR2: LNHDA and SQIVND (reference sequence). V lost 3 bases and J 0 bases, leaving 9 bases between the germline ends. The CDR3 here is CASSIQDSSYEQYF. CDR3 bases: TGTGCCAGTAGTATTCAGGACTCCTCCTACGAGCAGTACTTC.